A single sample gave rise to the 27 T cell receptor beta chains below, sequenced in a study of beta chain features in type 1 diabetes. Every isolated RNA sample was fully reverse transcribed, so sequencing captured expressed TCRB transcripts. Clones were sequenced by immunoSEQ multiplex PCR, and TCRdb holds only the in-frame ones, with some missing. The top ten clones hold 0.02% to 0.03% of a sample with hundreds of thousands of clones, roughly 15% of them seen once. The sequencing sample was made of naive CD4+ T cells from blood. These receptors were obtained from a woman aged 18-29 years in good health.

The chain is built from TRBV7-2 and TRBJ2-1; 8 nucleotides line up with TRBD2. The germline V gene has CDR1 SGHTA and CDR2 FQGNSA. CDR3 length: 15 amino acids. The trim removed 5 bases at V and 2 bases at J, leaving 5 bases unmatched. CDR3 coding DNA: TGTGCCAGCAGCACCCGGGAGGGCCCCTACAATGAGCAGTTCTTC. Translation: CASSTREGPYNEQFF.

As for this clone: Other DNA sequences of this sample code for an identical CDR3. The chain links TRBV7-9 to TRBJ1-3, with D possibly matching TRBD1 (6 bases). V dropped 2 bases and J dropped 0 bases, with 11 bases sitting between them. Per germline, CDR1 SEHNR and CDR2 FQNEAQ (reference sequence). This CDR3 contains 16 residues. Here the CDR3 DNA reads TGTGCCAGCAGCTTAAGACAGGAAAGCTCTGGAAACACCATATATTTT. It specifies CASSLRQESSGNTIYF.

This chain links TRBV27 with TRBJ1-4; possibly TRBD1 for D (5 bases). The CDR3 runs 15 residues. Per germline, CDR1 MNHEY and CDR2 SMNVEV (reference sequence). Trimming took 0 bases from V and 7 from J, leaving 12 bases between them. CDR3 in DNA: TGTGCCAGCAGTTTATCCGGGCTTGGGGGTGAAAAACTGTTTTTT. It is translated as CASSLSGLGGEKLFF.

This clone was seen only a few times. This chain connects TRBV25-1 to TRBJ2-5; 10 bases fit TRBD2. The CDR3 contains 14 residues. Germline V gives CDR1 MGHDK, CDR2 SYGVNS. The V segment lost 6 bases and the J segment 5 bases; nucleotides outside the gene matches: 6. The CDR3 DNA follows: TGTGCCAGCAGGGCTAGCGGGAGCAGGGAGACCCAGTACTTC. Translating gives CASRASGSRETQYF.

The V and J genes are TRBV18 and TRBJ2-5, with D hard to call. Germline V gene data show CDR1 as KGHSH and CDR2 as LQKENI. The CDR3 length is 13 residues. V was cut by 4 bases and J by 1 base, with 7 bases left in between. The CDR3 loop is CASSRPLQETQYF. CDR3 DNA sequence: TGTGCCAGCTCACGTCCCCTCCAAGAGACCCAGTACTTC.

A few counts support this clone. J is TRBJ2-3 and V is TRBV18; D remains ambiguous. V was clipped by 0 bases and J by 5 bases, with 6 bases between them. This CDR3 comprises 13 residues. CDR1 KGHSH and CDR2 LQKENI come from the germline V gene. As DNA, the CDR3 is TGTGCCAGCTCACCACCGTTAAGAGATACGCAGTATTTT. Amino acids: CASSPPLRDTQYF.

The rearrangement uses TRBV28 and TRBJ1-2, with D uncertain. CDR1 is MDHEN and CDR2 is SYDVKM in the germline V gene. This CDR3 spans 11 amino acids. This chain's CDR3 is CKTRNNYGYTF. In DNA, the CDR3 is TGTAAGACCCGAAATAACTATGGCTACACCTTC.

The V call is TRBV19, the J call TRBJ2-4; possible D gene TRBD2, 6 bases. The CDR3 consists of 16 residues. Germline-derived CDR1 and CDR2 are LNHDA and SQIVND (reference sequence). Trimming took off 3 bases at V and 0 bases at J, with 12 bases between the two ends. Written as DNA, the CDR3 is TGTGCCAGTAGTATCGGGAGTTCTCTAGCCAAAAACATTCAGTACTTC. Translation gives CASSIGSSLAKNIQYF.

This clone was detected a few times. V and J are TRBV9 and TRBJ2-5; D ambiguous. Trimming took off 0 bases at V and 5 bases at J, with 8 bases between the two ends. CDR1 and CDR2 (germline): SGDLS, YYNGEE. The CDR3 runs to 13 residues. CDR3 in amino acids: CASSVAFGETQYF. Written as DNA, the CDR3 is TGTGCCAGCAGCGTAGCGTTTGGGGAGACCCAGTACTTC.

V is TRBV18 and J is TRBJ1-1; 7 nucleotides agree with TRBD1. Germline CDR1 is KGHSH and CDR2 is LQKENI. V shed 3 bases and J 4 bases; nucleotides not matched to a gene: 8. This CDR3 region has 15 residues. The CDR3 DNA reads TGTGCCAGCTCACCGGTTCGACAGGGAGGCACTGAAGCTTTCTTT. Amino acid sequence: CASSPVRQGGTEAFF.

The rearrangement links TRBV13 to TRBJ2-1; 7 nucleotides line up with TRBD2. Per germline, CDR1 PRHDT and CDR2 FYEKMQ (reference sequence). Unmatched junction bases numbered 9, after V lost 1 base and J lost 12 bases. The CDR3 is 14 amino acids. CDR3 region: CASSLELAGAPQFF. In DNA, the CDR3 is TGTGCCAGCAGCTTAGAGCTGGCGGGAGCCCCGCAGTTCTTC. Using reference TRBV13 and TRBJ2-1 for the parts outside the CDR3, the full variable domain is AAGVIQSPRHLIKEKRETATLKCYPIPRHDTVYWYQQGPGQDPQFLISFYEKMQSDKGSIPDRFSAQQFSDYHSELNMSSLELGDSALYFCASSLELAGAPQFFGPGTRLTVL.

This clone was counted between two and nine times. V usage is TRBV10-3 and J usage is TRBJ2-5, with 14 bases lining up with TRBD2. Unmatched junction bases numbered 13, after V lost 6 bases and J lost 10 bases. Germline V gene data show CDR1 as ENHRY and CDR2 as SYGVKD. The CDR3 totals 16 residues. The CDR3 nucleotides are TGTGCCATCAGCACCCAGGGGACTAGCGGGAGTCAGGGCCAGTACTTC. Translation: CAISTQGTSGSQGQYF.

Only a few counts were recorded for this clone. The chain joins TRBV10-3 to TRBJ2-7, with no clear D. This CDR3 is built from 14 residues. The germline V gene encodes CDR1 ENHRY and CDR2 SYGVKD. Trimming removed 2 bases at V and 2 bases at J, with 10 bases between. CDR3 in amino acids: CAISELDTPYEQYF. CDR3 DNA: TGTGCCATCAGTGAGCTCGACACCCCCTACGAGCAGTACTTC.

This clone was found a few times. This chain joins TRBV4-3 and TRBJ2-2; 14 nucleotides agree with TRBD2. Germline CDR1 reads LGHNA; CDR2 reads YSLEER. Unmatched junction bases numbered 7, after V lost 7 bases and J lost 0 bases. This CDR3 comprises 18 residues. CDR3 sequence: CASTPGLAGATNTGELFF. CDR3 DNA: TGCGCCAGCACCCCGGGACTAGCGGGAGCTACGAACACCGGGGAGCTGTTTTTT.

The chain recombines TRBV28 with TRBJ1-4; 11 bases line up with TRBD1. Germline V gene data show CDR1 as MDHEN and CDR2 as SYDVKM. CDR3 length: 15 residues. V shed 4 bases, J shed 5 bases, and the junction held 3 bases outside the gene matches. CDR3 amino acids: CASSSWDRGNEKLFF. The CDR3 DNA is TGTGCCAGCAGTTCGTGGGACAGGGGGAATGAAAAACTGTTTTTT.

The chain employs TRBV5-1 and TRBJ1-1, with TRBD1 identical over 7 bases. This CDR3 is 14 amino acids long. Trimming removed 5 bases from V and 0 bases from J; junction bases left unmatched: 4. Germline V gives CDR1 SGHRS, CDR2 YFSETQ. The CDR3 sequence is CASRGDSLNTEAFF. CDR3 coding DNA: TGCGCCAGCAGGGGGGACAGCTTGAACACTGAAGCTTTCTTT. The full variable domain, completed using reference TRBV5-1 and TRBJ1-1, is KAGVTQTPRYLIKTRGQQVTLSCSPISGHRSVSWYQQTPGQGLQFLFEYFSETQRNKGNFPGRFSGRQFSNSRSEMNVSTLELGDSALYLCASRGDSLNTEAFFGQGTRLTVV.

This clone was counted a few times. V usage is TRBV5-1 and J usage is TRBJ2-1; D possibly corresponds to TRBD2 (6 bases). The germline V gene encodes CDR1 SGHRS and CDR2 YFSETQ. There are 20 residues in the CDR3. Trimming removed 1 base from V and 1 base from J, with 24 bases in between. CDR3 in DNA: TGCGCCAGCAGCTTGCCCAGACGGGACCAACGGGAGATATCCTACAATGAGCAGTTCTTC. It yields the protein CASSLPRRDQREISYNEQFF.

This clone was seen more than once but under ten times. The chain employs TRBV5-4 and TRBJ2-1, with 10 bases fitting TRBD2. CDR1 and CDR2 from the germline V gene are SGHNT and YYREEE (reference sequence). The CDR3 covers 16 residues. Trimming removed 6 bases from V and 7 bases from J; junction bases left unmatched: 13. The CDR3: CASTSGAGGPNNEQFF. DNA of the CDR3: TGTGCCAGCACCTCCGGAGCGGGAGGGCCAAATAATGAGCAGTTCTTC.

This clone was counted between two and nine times. CDR3 residues: CASSISGLIIKDEQFF. The CDR3 nucleotides are TGTGCCAGTAGTATCTCTGGACTAATTATCAAGGATGAGCAGTTCTTC. The chain recombines TRBV19 with TRBJ2-1; TRBD2 is a possible D gene (6 bases). Trimming removed 3 bases from V and 8 bases from J, with 20 bases in between. Germline V gene sequence: CDR1 LNHDA, CDR2 SQIVND (reference sequence). CDR3 length: 16 amino acids.

The chain uses TRBV2 and TRBJ2-2, with 7 bases matching TRBD1. Germline CDR1 is SNHLY and CDR2 is FYNNEI. The CDR3 runs 13 residues. V was pared by 6 bases and J by 7 bases, with 5 bases of the junction left unmatched. CDR3 residues: CASRRQGGGELFF. The CDR3 DNA follows: TGTGCCAGCAGAAGACAGGGTGGCGGGGAGCTGTTTTTT.

The sample holds a few counts of this clone. V is TRBV9 and J is TRBJ1-3; D call uncertain. Trimming shortened V by 4 bases and J by 3 bases, and 14 bases separated the two germline ends. This CDR3 has 15 amino acids. Germline V gives CDR1 SGDLS, CDR2 YYNGEE. CDR3 DNA: TGTGCCAGCAGCCCCCGCGTGGTAGGTGGAAACACCATATATTTT. This translates into CASSPRVVGGNTIYF.

The table lists this clone with a count of one. The chain employs TRBV4-1 and TRBJ2-2; 7 positions agree with TRBD2. V was clipped by 0 bases and J by 4 bases; unmatched bases: 5. This CDR3 has 16 amino acids. Germline V gives CDR1 MGHRA, CDR2 YSYEKL. This CDR3 reads CASSQDVGLSTGELFF. CDR3 DNA: TGCGCCAGCAGCCAAGATGTGGGACTAAGCACCGGGGAGCTGTTTTTT.

CDR3 loop: CASTTDRLAYNSPLHF. In DNA form, the CDR3 reads TGTGCCAGCACCACGGACAGGCTGGCATATAATTCACCCCTCCACTTT. The gene calls are TRBV4-2 and TRBJ1-6, with TRBD1 identical over 7 bases. V trimming: 7 bases; J trimming: 4 bases; junction bases outside the gene matches: 10. CDR3 length: 16 amino acids. Germline V CDR1 and CDR2: LGHNA, YNFKEQ.

This chain joins TRBV7-6 and TRBJ2-2; TRBD2 agrees at 7 bases. Germline CDR1 reads SGHVS; CDR2 reads FNYEAQ. V shed 4 bases and J 4 bases; nucleotides not matched to a gene: 9. CDR3 length: 16 residues. CDR3 nucleotides: TGTGCCAGCAGCTCGACTAGCCGGCGGGGCACCGGGGAGCTGTTTTTT. Translation gives CASSSTSRRGTGELFF.

A few counts support this clone. The rearrangement links TRBV28 to TRBJ2-7, with 7 bases fitting TRBD2. From germline, CDR1 is MDHEN and CDR2 SYDVKM. J gave up 2 bases and V 6 bases, and 10 bases lay outside the gene matches. This CDR3 region has 15 residues. CDR3 sequence: CASSYKRGDTYEQYF. The CDR3 DNA reads TGTGCCAGCAGCTATAAGCGGGGAGACACCTACGAGCAGTACTTC.

This clone has a handful of counts. The chain recombines TRBV5-4 with TRBJ2-1; no firm D call. This CDR3 comprises 12 residues. CDR1 SGHNT and CDR2 YYREEE come from the germline V gene (reference sequence). Trimming removed 7 bases from V and 5 bases from J, with 10 bases in between. For the CDR3, the DNA is TGTGCCAGCTGTCTCGACAACAATGAGCAGTTCTTC. This translates into CASCLDNNEQFF.

The CDR3 DNA reads TGTGCCAGCAGGGGCGGGGCCGAGAGACAAGAGACCCAGTACTTC. Translating it yields CASRGGAERQETQYF. The chain couples TRBV28 to TRBJ2-5; maybe TRBD2 (6 bases). Trimming left V 6 bases short and J 2 bases short, with 16 bases between. Germline V CDR1 and CDR2: MDHEN, SYDVKM. This CDR3 contains 15 residues.